This passage covers 29 T cell receptor beta chains from one sample sequenced in a study of OX40 agonist ivuxolimab in advanced cancers. Only in-frame clones appear in the TCRdb table, and some are missing; sequencing was by immunoSEQ multiplex PCR. The top ten hold about 0.7% of the sample, which has 75,000 to 90,000 clones, roughly 90% seen once. The source material was CD4+ or CD8+ T cells sorted from blood, sampled in a trial of the OX40 agonist ivuxolimab. Every receptor here comes from an adult with an advanced solid tumor such as melanoma, head and neck, liver or kidney cancer.

The CDR3 DNA reads as TGTGCCAGCTCACCACCGGGACAGGGCATCACCGGGGAGCTGTTTTTT. Its translation: CASSPPGQGITGELFF. This rearrangement joins TRBV18 to TRBJ2-2; 9 bases map to TRBD1. Germline lookup yields CDR1 KGHSH and CDR2 LQKENI. The CDR3 spans 16 residues. V trimming: 0 bases; J trimming: 4 bases; junction bases outside the gene matches: 3.

This rearrangement joins TRBV7-8 to TRBJ2-3; D may be TRBD2 (5 bases). The CDR3 totals 14 residues. The germline V and J ends were trimmed by 5 bases and 2 bases, with 11 bases remaining between them. Looked up from germline, CDR1 is SGHVS and CDR2 is FQNEAQ. The CDR3 spells CASSRGPNTDTQYF. CDR3 DNA sequence: TGTGCCAGCAGCCGCGGGCCAAACACAGATACGCAGTATTTT.

The chain combines TRBV2 with TRBJ1-1; D call uncertain. The CDR3 consists of 11 residues. V was pared by 6 bases and J by 2 bases, with 4 bases between. CDR1 is SNHLY, CDR2 FYNNEI, per germline. The CDR3 bases are TGTGCCAGCAGCGACAACACTGAAGCTTTCTTT. Translating it yields CASSDNTEAFF.

This chain links TRBV20-1 with TRBJ2-7; no definite D call. Germline V gene lookup returns CDR1 DFQATT and CDR2 SNEGSKA (reference sequence). The CDR3 runs to 11 residues. Trimming cost V 2 bases and J 7 bases, with 9 bases left between them. CDR3: CSARSVVEQYF. The CDR3 DNA reads as TGCAGTGCTAGATCGGTCGTGGAGCAGTACTTC.

The CDR3 reads CASSLAPGLFYEAFF. The CDR3, as DNA: TGTGCCAGCAGCTTAGCCCCGGGCCTATTTTATGAAGCTTTCTTT. The genes are TRBV11-3 and TRBJ1-1; D ambiguous. Germline V gives CDR1 SGHNT, CDR2 YENEEA. CDR3 length equals 15 residues. Deletions cut 1 base from V and 7 bases from J, with 16 bases between.

The genes are TRBV30 and TRBJ2-7; 7 bases fit TRBD1. V lost 5 bases to trimming and J lost 2 bases; unmatched junction nucleotides: 6. The germline V gene has CDR1 GTSNPN and CDR2 SVGIG (reference sequence). This CDR3 spans 13 amino acids. CDR3 residues: CAWGEQGAYEQYF. In nucleotides, the CDR3 is TGTGCCTGGGGGGAGCAGGGGGCCTACGAGCAGTACTTC.

The V call is TRBV6-1, the J call TRBJ2-7; D gene ambiguous. The CDR3 sequence is 15 residues long. Between the trimmed V and J ends, which lost 2 bases and 2 bases, there was a span of 13 bases. Germline assignment: CDR1 MNHNS and CDR2 SASEGT. CDR3: CASSEIGILAYEQYF. The CDR3 DNA follows: TGTGCCAGCAGTGAAATAGGGATATTGGCCTACGAGCAGTACTTC.

This chain links TRBV19 with TRBJ1-6, with D perhaps matching TRBD1 (6 bases). V was pared by 7 bases and J by 7 bases, with 14 bases between. The CDR3 consists of 14 residues. Germline V CDR1 and CDR2: LNHDA, SQIVND (reference sequence). DNA of the CDR3: TGTGCCAGTATGGAGGCCGGGGGCAATTCACCCCTCCACTTT. As protein: CASMEAGGNSPLHF.

V usage is TRBV23-1 and J usage is TRBJ1-1; D is unclear. TRBV23-1 is labeled an ORF, and its function is uncertain. The ends were cut back, 6 bases at V and 5 bases at J, with 16 bases in the middle. The CDR3 extends over 14 amino acids. The CDR3 DNA is TGCGCCAGCAGCCACCATTTTACGCAGACTGAAGCTTTCTTT. It codes for CASSHHFTQTEAFF.

This chain joins TRBV28 and TRBJ1-5; tentative D call: TRBD1 (6 bases). With 6 bases removed from V and 4 bases from J, the gap between germline ends came to 22 bases. The CDR3 spans 17 residues. The germline CDR1 and CDR2 sequences are MDHEN and SYDVKM. CDR3 sequence (DNA): TGTGCCAGCAGAAGTAACACAGGGCTTGGGCTAAATCAGCCCCAGCATTTT. It specifies CASRSNTGLGLNQPQHF.

This clone occurred once. The chain recombines TRBV14 with TRBJ2-1, with D possibly TRBD1 on 7 matching bases. CDR1 is SGHDN and CDR2 is FVKESK in the germline V gene. The CDR3 covers 17 residues. The V and J ends lost 4 bases and 0 bases respectively, with 16 bases between them. DNA of the CDR3: TGTGCCAGCAGCCGAGAGGAGGGGGCTTTCTCCTACAATGAGCAGTTCTTC. Encoded protein: CASSREEGAFSYNEQFF. Full variable domain (rest looked up from reference TRBV14 and TRBJ2-1): EAGVTQFPSHSVIEKGQTVTLRCDPISGHDNLYWYRRVMGKEIKFLLHFVKESKQDESGMPNNRFLAERTGGTYSTLKVQPAELEDSGVYFCASSREEGAFSYNEQFFGPGTRLTVL.

Note on this clone: At one of its ends the junction is not consistent with the germline gene, which may arise from a read error. The genes are TRBV18 and TRBJ2-4; TRBD2 is a possible D gene (6 bases). The CDR3 sequence is 16 residues long. Per the germline V gene, CDR1 is KGHSH and CDR2 is LQKENI. The CDR3 DNA sequence: TGTGCCAGCTCACCAGCGGGAATGACAGCCCAAAACATTCAGTACTTC. It codes for CASSPAGMTAQNIQYF. Filled out from reference TRBV18 and TRBJ2-4, the complete variable domain reads NAGVMQNPRHLVRRRGQEARLRCSPMKGHSHVYWYRQLPEEGLKFMVYLQKENIIDESGMPKERFSAEFPKEGPSILRIQQVVRGDSAAYFCASSPAGMTAQNIQYFGAGTRLSVL.

V is TRBV6-1 and J is TRBJ2-1, with a tentative D call TRBD2 (7 bases). The CDR3 is made up of 13 amino acids. Germline V gene lookup returns CDR1 MNHNS and CDR2 SASEGT. Trimming removed 7 bases from V and 10 bases from J, with 17 bases in between. CDR3 sequence reads: CASISRGRSEQFF. The CDR3, as DNA: TGTGCCAGCATATCGCGGGGGCGCAGCGAGCAGTTCTTC.

This CDR3 reads CASSQGGPASNQPQHF. CDR3 nucleotides: TGTGCCAGCTCACAGGGGGGGCCCGCTAGCAATCAGCCCCAGCATTTT. The genes are TRBV18 and TRBJ1-5, with a possible D match to TRBD1 (6 bases). The germline CDR1 and CDR2 sequences are KGHSH and LQKENI. The CDR3 is made up of 16 amino acids. With 4 bases removed from V and 0 bases from J, the gap between germline ends came to 13 bases.

The rearrangement links TRBV11-2 to TRBJ2-6; D gene uncertain. The length of the CDR3 is 15 residues. Trimming removed 1 base from V and 4 bases from J, with 8 bases in between. Germline loops: CDR1 SGHAT, CDR2 FQNNGV. The CDR3: CASSLAPSGANVLTF. CDR3 nucleotides: TGTGCCAGCAGCTTAGCTCCGAGCGGGGCCAACGTCCTGACTTTC.

J is TRBJ2-2 and V is TRBV7-9, with TRBD1 as a possible D gene (6 bases). Trimming took 4 bases from V and 5 from J, leaving 8 bases between them. The CDR3 has 13 amino acids. Per the germline V gene, CDR1 is SEHNR and CDR2 is FQNEAQ (reference sequence). CDR3 in amino acids: CASSSQGTGELFF. In DNA, the CDR3 is TGTGCCAGCAGCTCTCAGGGGACCGGGGAGCTGTTTTTT.

The rearrangement joins TRBV10-2 to TRBJ2-5; 12 bases map to TRBD2. The germline gives CDR1 WSHSY, CDR2 SAAADI. The CDR3 extends over 14 amino acids. With V trimmed by 6 bases and J by 5 bases, 4 bases remained unmatched. The CDR3 here is CASSGLAGTETQYF. CDR3 DNA sequence: TGCGCCAGCAGCGGACTAGCGGGGACGGAGACCCAGTACTTC.

The chain links TRBV25-1 to TRBJ1-1; D gene uncertain. Germline V lookup: CDR1 MGHDK, CDR2 SYGVNS. The CDR3 is 11 amino acids. V lost 5 bases and J lost 7, with 8 bases in between. Here the CDR3 DNA reads TGTGCCAGCAGTATAGGGTTTGAAGCTTTCTTT. It is translated as CASSIGFEAFF.

A single count supports this clone. The chain links TRBV2 to TRBJ1-1, with D unclear. This CDR3 is built from 11 residues. Germline V gene data show CDR1 as SNHLY and CDR2 as FYNNEI. V was clipped by 11 bases and J by 6 bases, with 13 bases between them. The CDR3, as DNA: TGTGCCGGACGACACGGCCCTGAAGCTTTCTTT. Translation gives CAGRHGPEAFF.

V usage is TRBV11-3 and J usage is TRBJ1-5; D not certain. The CDR3 length is 13 residues. CDR1 is SGHNT, CDR2 YENEEA, per germline. Trimming left V 8 bases short and J 11 bases short, with 19 bases between. CDR3 amino acids: CASPNSLRMTQHF. The CDR3 coding sequence is TGTGCCAGCCCAAATAGCCTCAGGATGACCCAGCATTTT.

The chain carries TRBV5-4 and TRBJ2-3; 9 bases are a match to TRBD2. The CDR3 loop spans 17 amino acids. V shed 0 bases and J 3 bases; nucleotides not matched to a gene: 8. Germline V gives CDR1 SGHNT, CDR2 YYREEE (reference sequence). The CDR3: CASSLELGGGGTDTQYF. The CDR3 bases are TGTGCCAGCAGCTTGGAACTTGGCGGGGGGGGGACAGATACGCAGTATTTT.

The V and J genes are TRBV6-1 and TRBJ1-6, with 7 bases matching TRBD1. There are 11 residues in the CDR3. Germline CDR1 is MNHNS and CDR2 is SASEGT. V shed 7 bases, J shed 14 bases, and the junction held 5 bases outside the gene matches. CDR3 coding DNA: TGTGCCAGCAATAAAGGACAGGCCCTCCACTTT. As protein: CASNKGQALHF.

V gene TRBV19 combines with J gene TRBJ1-2, with 7 bases that match TRBD1. CDR3 size: 13 residues. From germline, CDR1 is LNHDA and CDR2 SQIVND (reference sequence). Trimming took 6 bases from V and 2 from J; bases not matched to a gene: 3. This CDR3 is CASRSQGNYGYTF. The CDR3, as DNA: TGTGCCAGTAGATCACAGGGGAACTATGGCTACACCTTC.

The chain is built from TRBV6-1 and TRBJ1-5; D might be TRBD1 (5 bases). The CDR3 covers 12 residues. Per the germline V gene, CDR1 is MNHNS and CDR2 is SASEGT. V was clipped by 7 bases and J by 6 bases, with 10 bases between them. The chain's CDR3 is CASTFGGQPQHF. CDR3 bases: TGTGCCAGCACCTTCGGGGGTCAGCCCCAGCATTTT.

The rearrangement uses TRBV10-3 and TRBJ2-5; the D is unclear. Germline CDR1 reads ENHRY; CDR2 reads SYGVKD. The CDR3 is 12 amino acids. Trimming cost V 4 bases and J 8 bases, with 11 bases left between them. This CDR3 is CAISAPGSTQYF. As DNA, the CDR3 is TGTGCCATCAGTGCCCCGGGCTCAACCCAGTACTTC.

The chain couples TRBV11-2 to TRBJ2-7; the match to TRBD2 covers 7 bases. CDR3 length equals 15 residues. Unmatched junction bases numbered 7, after V lost 4 bases and J lost 1 base. CDR1 and CDR2 (germline): SGHAT, FQNNGV. The CDR3 is CASSSPGGLSYEQYF. CDR3 nucleotide sequence: TGTGCCAGCAGCTCCCCGGGGGGACTTTCCTACGAGCAGTACTTC. The entire variable domain, with the rest obtained from reference TRBV11-2 and TRBJ2-7, is as follows: EAGVAQSPRYKIIEKRQSVAFWCNPISGHATLYWYQQILGQGPKLLIQFQNNGVVDDSQLPKDRFSAERLKGVDSTLKIQPAKLEDSAVYLCASSSPGGLSYEQYFGPGTRLTVT.

The rearrangement joins TRBV28 to TRBJ1-1; D is ambiguous. Trimming shortened V by 3 bases and J by 3 bases, and 5 bases separated the two germline ends. The CDR3 covers 12 residues. CDR1 is MDHEN and CDR2 is SYDVKM in the germline V gene. DNA of the CDR3: TGTGCCAGCAGTTTGGAACACACTGAAGCTTTCTTT. It specifies CASSLEHTEAFF.

The chain recombines TRBV21-1 with TRBJ2-7; the table's TRBD1 call for D was not verified on the DNA. TRBV21-1 is a pseudogene segment. The CDR3 spans 16 residues. The chain's CDR3 is CASSKAKGQGPYEQYF. Here the CDR3 DNA reads TGTGCCAGCAGCAAAGCTAAGGGACAGGGGCCCTACGAGCAGTACTTC.

V usage is TRBV5-1 and J usage is TRBJ2-2; D is unresolved. The J call may be in error: the DNA end matches TRBJ1-3 better. In germline, CDR1 is SGHRS, CDR2 YFSETQ. This CDR3 spans 16 amino acids. The CDR3 protein is CASSLGLVYSGNTIYF. The CDR3 DNA reads as TGCGCCAGCAGCTTGGGTCTGGTATACTCTGGAAACACCATATATTTT.